This TCR beta chain was identified during a study of blood T cell repertoires in COVID-19 (dated by TCRdb to 2018 to 2020). In the study overall: The collaborator samples originated in the United States, Italy and Spain and spanned the acute and convalescent phases of COVID-19. The prospective study material was composed of cDNA or gDNA derived from T cells, B-cell-depleted T cells, or PBMCs. The dataset comprised deeply sampled blood TCRbeta repertoires from subjects exposed to, actively infected with, or recovered from COVID-19. The repertoires were released in a freely available public database intended as a resource for research on the immune response to SARS-CoV-2. Samples came from the ongoing ImmuneRACE study (first 160 participants) plus 1,254 subjects from 6 global collaborators. Nearly every sample came with metadata listing a de-identified subject ID, COVID-19 status, age in years and sex. Where available, HLA class I and class II types were taken from metadata supplied by the sample provider and were not determined by assay-based typing.

Whole blood was collected in K2EDTA tubes by collaborating institutions according to the institutions' own protocols. For TCRbeta analysis, collaborators shipped samples as frozen whole blood, isolated PBMCs, or DNA extracted from either of those sample types. TCRbeta CDR3 regions were amplified from genomic DNA using the immunoSEQ Assay, a bias-controlled multiplex PCR. The authors processed their data as follows. The number of nucleated cells in each sample was estimated by amplification of reference gene primers within the assay. To quantify the absolute abundance of each unique TCRbeta CDR3 rearrangement, sequence reads were collapsed and filtered. For each sample, productive Simpson clonality was calculated as the square root of Simpson's diversity index over productive rearrangements. The table was pulled from immuneACCESS by TCRdb, which kept in-frame rearrangements only. Such tables lose some clones; where checked, under half of the loss comes from unresolved V genes, and the rest has no known cause. V, J and clone size derive from that table, while D and trimming were established from the DNA sequence. Present in this sample are about 100,000 clones, roughly 92% of which were seen just once. Approximately 2.2% of the sample is taken by the ten largest.

Note on this clone: What antigen it recognizes has not been identified. Per-base quality was not reported, and no clone a single base away is much larger than it.

V is cut by 4 bases and J by 1 base, and the space between the germline ends is 13 bases. As encoded in the germline V gene (reference sequence), CDR1 is MNHNY while CDR2 is SVGAGI. Inclusive of the bounding cysteine and phenylalanine, the CDR3 is 16 residues long. The CDR3 DNA has 48 bases and is translated from base 1. Broader findings and caveats from the paper: How much clinical and demographic metadata was included differed by source and by participant, and the metadata was provided uncurated.

This sequence was found in a man aged 50-59 years with active COVID-19. The sequenced material came from peripheral blood. The chain employs TRBV6-6 and TRBJ2-2, and TRBD1 may be the D gene, going by 6 matching bases. Here is the DNA: TGTGCCAGCAGTTTTAACAGGGTGGGGAACACCGGGGAGCTGTTTTTT. It translates to CASSFNRVGNTGELFF.